This T cell receptor (beta chain) was sequenced for a study of Ad26.COV2.S vaccination and SARS-CoV-2 variants. Trimming at V came to 8 bases and at J to 8 bases, leaving 12 bases not matched to a gene. The CDR3 covers 14 residues. CDR1 is SEHNR, CDR2 FQNEAQ, per germline (reference sequence). Study-wide results and caveats: Compared with placebo recipients, vaccine recipients had higher spike-specific TCR breadth. Non-spike TCR breadth did not differ much between vaccine and placebo recipients.

Treatment defined: some 19 received Ad26.COV2.S at low or high dose, single or two shots; roughly five received placebo; per-sample allocation not given. The samples were gathered on day 63 after the first injection of vaccine or placebo. Clones were sequenced by immunoSEQ multiplex PCR, and TCRdb holds only the in-frame ones, with some missing. The sample contains about 480,000 clones, roughly 89% of which appear only once. As concerns this clone: Its cognate antigen is unknown.

Sequences were derived from peripheral blood, sampled in a trial of Ad26.COV2.S vaccine versus placebo. The origin of this receptor is a person between 18 and 60 years old who received the Ad26.COV2.S COVID-19 vaccine or a placebo. The rearrangement joins TRBV7-9 to TRBJ2-1; 7 bases map to TRBD2. The CDR3 protein is CASLWGRASDEQFF. Here the CDR3 DNA reads TGTGCCAGCCTATGGGGGAGGGCCTCGGATGAGCAGTTCTTC. The whole variable domain, filled in from reference TRBV7-9 and TRBJ2-1, reads DTGVSQNPRHKITKRGQNVTFRCDPISEHNRLYWYRQTLGQGPEFLTYFQNEAQLEKSRLLSDRFSAERPKGSFSTLEIQRTEQGDSAMYLCASLWGRASDEQFFGPGTRLTVL.